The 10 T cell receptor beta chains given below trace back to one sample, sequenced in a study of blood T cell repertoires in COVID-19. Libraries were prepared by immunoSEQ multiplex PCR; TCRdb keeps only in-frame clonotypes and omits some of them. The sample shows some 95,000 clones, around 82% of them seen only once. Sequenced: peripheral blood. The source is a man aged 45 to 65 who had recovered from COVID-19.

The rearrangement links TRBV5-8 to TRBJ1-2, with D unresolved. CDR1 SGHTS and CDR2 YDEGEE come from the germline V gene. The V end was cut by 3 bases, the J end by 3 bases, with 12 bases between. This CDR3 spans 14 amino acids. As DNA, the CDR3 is TGTGCCAGCAGCTCATCAGGATTTTACTATGGCTACACCTTC. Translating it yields CASSSSGFYYGYTF.

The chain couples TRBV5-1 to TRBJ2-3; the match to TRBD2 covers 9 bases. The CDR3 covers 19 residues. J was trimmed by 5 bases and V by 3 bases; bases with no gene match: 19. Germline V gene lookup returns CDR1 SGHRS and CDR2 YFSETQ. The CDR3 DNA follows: TGCGCCAGCAGCTCTGGCTGGTTTCGGGCTAGCGGGGTGAAAGATACGCAGTATTTT. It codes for CASSSGWFRASGVKDTQYF.

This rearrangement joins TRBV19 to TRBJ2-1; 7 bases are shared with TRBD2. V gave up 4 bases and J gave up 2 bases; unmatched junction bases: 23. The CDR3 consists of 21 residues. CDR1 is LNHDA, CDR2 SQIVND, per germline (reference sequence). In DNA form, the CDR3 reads TGTGCCAGTAGTACCCGCGGGTGGGGGGGTCACCGAAAACGACCCTACAATGAGCAGTTCTTC. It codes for CASSTRGWGGHRKRPYNEQFF.

CDR3 DNA: TGTGCCAGCAGCTTAGTAAGTTCAGCGCGGGATGGAAACACCATATATTTT. It specifies CASSLVSSARDGNTIYF. The rearrangement links TRBV7-9 to TRBJ1-3; D unclear. Trimming took off 1 base at V and 3 bases at J, with 16 bases between the two ends. This CDR3 region has 17 residues. CDR1 and CDR2 from the germline V gene are SEHNR and FQNEAQ (reference sequence).

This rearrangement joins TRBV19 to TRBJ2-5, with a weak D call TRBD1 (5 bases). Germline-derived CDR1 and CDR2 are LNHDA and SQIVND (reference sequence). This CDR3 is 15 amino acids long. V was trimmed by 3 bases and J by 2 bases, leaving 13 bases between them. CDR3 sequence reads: CASSIGAGRQETQYF. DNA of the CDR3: TGTGCCAGTAGTATTGGGGCAGGTCGACAAGAGACCCAGTACTTC.

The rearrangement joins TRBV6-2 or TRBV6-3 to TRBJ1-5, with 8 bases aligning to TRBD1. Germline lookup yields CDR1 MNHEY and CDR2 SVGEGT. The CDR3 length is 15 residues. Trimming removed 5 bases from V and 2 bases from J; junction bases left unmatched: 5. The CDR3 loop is CASSPGQAGNQPQHF. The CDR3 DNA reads TGTGCCAGCAGTCCGGGACAGGCGGGCAATCAGCCCCAGCATTTT.

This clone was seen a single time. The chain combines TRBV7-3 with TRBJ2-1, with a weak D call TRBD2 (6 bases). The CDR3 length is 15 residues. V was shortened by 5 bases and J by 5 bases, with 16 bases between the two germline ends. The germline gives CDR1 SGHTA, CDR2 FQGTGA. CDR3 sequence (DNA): TGTGCCAGCAGCCGGGGGTATAGCGGAGACAATGAGCAGTTCTTC. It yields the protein CASSRGYSGDNEQFF.

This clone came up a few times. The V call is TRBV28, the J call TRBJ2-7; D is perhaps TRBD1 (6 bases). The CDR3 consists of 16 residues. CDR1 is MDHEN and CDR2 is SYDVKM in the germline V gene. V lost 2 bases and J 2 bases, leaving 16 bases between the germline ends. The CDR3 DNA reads TGTGCCAGCAGTTTAGGGGACCGGACAGCTCCCTACGAGCAGTACTTC. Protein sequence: CASSLGDRTAPYEQYF.

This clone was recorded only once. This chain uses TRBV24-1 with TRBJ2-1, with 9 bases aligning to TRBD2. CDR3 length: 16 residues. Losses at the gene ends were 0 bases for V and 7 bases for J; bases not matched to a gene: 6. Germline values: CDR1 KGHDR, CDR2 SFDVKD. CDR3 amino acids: CATSDLSPSGDNEQFF. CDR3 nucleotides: TGTGCCACCAGTGATTTGTCGCCTAGCGGGGATAATGAGCAGTTCTTC.

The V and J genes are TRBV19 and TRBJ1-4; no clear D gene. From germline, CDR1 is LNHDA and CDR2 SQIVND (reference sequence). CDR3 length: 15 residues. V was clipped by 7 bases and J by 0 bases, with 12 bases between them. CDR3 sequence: CASTVMGATNEKLFF. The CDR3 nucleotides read TGTGCCAGTACGGTTATGGGCGCAACTAATGAAAAACTGTTTTTT.